Presented here are 14 T cell receptor beta chains from one specimen sequenced in a study of cytomegalovirus exposure and HLA in healthy donors. PCR used 60 Vbeta primers and 13 Jbeta primers. Assay: immunoSEQ multiplex PCR; the TCRdb copy retains only in-frame clones and omits some. The sample lists about 160,000 clones; about 78% were seen once. Sequencing used PBMCs. The receptor source for this set is a male donor in good health and CMV-seronegative.

The rearrangement joins TRBV11-3 to TRBJ2-5; weak D call: TRBD2 (5 bases). V lost 5 bases, J lost 5 bases, and 12 bases lay in between. The CDR3 is 13 amino acids. Germline-derived CDR1 and CDR2 are SGHNT and YENEEA. DNA for the CDR3: TGTGCCAGCAGCGCGGGTCCCGGTGAGACCCAGTACTTC. Amino acids: CASSAGPGETQYF.

In the case of this clone: An end of the junction does not agree with germline; a read error may underlie this. V and J are TRBV7-9 and TRBJ2-2; 9 nucleotides align to TRBD1. The CDR3 runs to 15 residues. Germline lookup yields CDR1 SEHNR and CDR2 FQNEAQ (reference sequence). CDR3 sequence: CASSLGTGETGKLFF. For the CDR3, the DNA is TGTGCCAGCAGCTTAGGGACAGGGGAGACCGGGAAGCTGTTTTTT. Variable domain in full (rest from reference TRBV7-9 and TRBJ2-2): DTGVSQNPRHKITKRGQNVTFRCDPISEHNRLYWYRQTLGQGPEFLTYFQNEAQLEKSRLLSDRFSAERPKGSFSTLEIQRTEQGDSAMYLCASSLGTGETGKLFFGEGSRLTVL.

About this clone: Distinct nucleotide sequences in the sample also encode this CDR3. This rearrangement joins TRBV7-6 to TRBJ2-1, with a possible D match to TRBD1 (5 bases). Looked up from germline, CDR1 is SGHVS and CDR2 is FNYEAQ. V was shortened by 5 bases and J by 4 bases, with 9 bases between the two germline ends. The CDR3 has 13 amino acids. CDR3 DNA sequence: TGTGCCAGCAGCCTGGACACGTACAATGAGCAGTTCTTC. Translation: CASSLDTYNEQFF.

The chain employs TRBV4-1 and TRBJ2-5, with TRBD2 identical over 9 bases. Germline CDR1 reads MGHRA; CDR2 reads YSYEKL. The CDR3 loop spans 16 amino acids. Trimming took 6 bases from V and 4 from J; bases not matched to a gene: 12. The CDR3 is CASSPKGSGGTETQYF. The CDR3 DNA reads as TGCGCCAGCAGTCCTAAGGGCAGCGGGGGGACAGAGACCCAGTACTTC.

This clone showed up just a few times. The rearrangement joins TRBV4-1 to TRBJ2-3; 15 bases map to TRBD2. V lost 3 bases to trimming and J lost 5 bases; unmatched junction nucleotides: 9. The germline V gene has CDR1 MGHRA and CDR2 YSYEKL. The CDR3 is 18 residues long. This CDR3 is CASSQEWTSGGAEDTQYF. CDR3 DNA: TGCGCCAGCAGCCAGGAATGGACTAGCGGGGGGGCCGAAGATACGCAGTATTTT.

The rearrangement links TRBV11-2 to TRBJ2-1; 8 nucleotides agree with TRBD1. The CDR3 covers 15 residues. Trimming took 4 bases from V and 7 from J; bases not matched to a gene: 9. Germline V CDR1 and CDR2: SGHAT, FQNNGV. Here the CDR3 DNA reads TGTGCCAGCAGCTCCAACAGGGGGGCGGTAAATGAGCAGTTCTTC. Its protein product is CASSSNRGAVNEQFF.

This sequence joins TRBV27 and TRBJ2-1; TRBD2 agrees at 7 bases. The CDR3 is made up of 15 amino acids. Trimming cost V 7 bases and J 4 bases; bases outside gene matches: 10. CDR1 and CDR2 (germline): MNHEY, SMNVEV (reference sequence). The CDR3 bases are TGTGCCAGCACTTCTCTTGGTAGCGGGTACAATGAGCAGTTCTTC. Its protein is CASTSLGSGYNEQFF.

The chain recombines TRBV18 with TRBJ2-1, with 9 bases matching TRBD1. The CDR3 runs 13 residues. The germline gives CDR1 KGHSH, CDR2 LQKENI. V gave up 3 bases and J gave up 6 bases; unmatched junction bases: 0. The CDR3 reads CASSPTGGNEQFF. DNA for the CDR3: TGTGCCAGCTCACCGACAGGGGGCAATGAGCAGTTCTTC.

The J gene is TRBJ1-1, the V gene TRBV7-2; the D is unclear. The CDR3 has 13 amino acids. The germline gives CDR1 SGHTA, CDR2 FQGNSA. The V end lost 6 bases, the J end lost 8 bases, and 16 bases lay between the germline ends. In nucleotides, the CDR3 is TGTGCCAGCAGTTTCCGAGGGCTGCGAGAAGCTTTCTTT. This translates into CASSFRGLREAFF.

The V gene is TRBV7-2, the J gene TRBJ2-1; 11 bases line up with TRBD2. J gave up 7 bases and V 6 bases, and 8 bases lay outside the gene matches. CDR3 length: 15 amino acids. The V gene's germline CDR1 is SGHTA and CDR2 FQGNSA. CDR3 coding DNA: TGTGCCAGCAGTCGTAGCGGGAGGGCCGGGAATGAGCAGTTCTTC. Protein product: CASSRSGRAGNEQFF.

The chain carries TRBV9 and TRBJ2-2; no firm D call. Trimming took off 4 bases at V and 4 bases at J, with 5 bases between the two ends. Germline-derived CDR1 and CDR2 are SGDLS and YYNGEE. The CDR3 totals 12 residues. This CDR3 reads CASSPPTGELFF. The CDR3 DNA follows: TGTGCCAGCAGCCCTCCCACCGGGGAGCTGTTTTTT. The full variable domain, rest sourced from reference TRBV9 and TRBJ2-2, is DSGVTQTPKHLITATGQRVTLRCSPRSGDLSVYWYQQSLDQGLQFLIQYYNGEERAKGNILERFSAQQFPDLHSELNLSSLELGDSALYFCASSPPTGELFFGEGSRLTVL.

The chain couples TRBV6-5 to TRBJ2-7, with D perhaps TRBD2 (5 bases). There are 15 residues in the CDR3. V lost 6 bases to trimming and J lost 0 bases, with 15 bases between them. The germline CDR1 and CDR2 sequences are MNHEY and SVGAGI. CDR3 nucleotide sequence: TGTGCCAGCAGGTCCCTTAACGGGAACTCCTACGAGCAGTACTTC. This codes for CASRSLNGNSYEQYF.

This clone was detected a few times. This chain links TRBV4-3 with TRBJ1-1; unclear D gene. V shed 1 base and J shed 4 bases, with 7 bases lying between them. The CDR3 consists of 13 residues. CDR1 is LGHNA, CDR2 YSLEER, per germline. This CDR3 reads CASSQGGFTEAFF. The CDR3 DNA is TGCGCCAGCAGCCAAGGCGGGTTCACTGAAGCTTTCTTT.

J is TRBJ2-7 and V is TRBV14; D is possibly TRBD2 (5 bases). The germline CDR1 and CDR2 sequences are SGHDN and FVKESK. The CDR3 is made up of 17 amino acids. The V end was cut by 1 base, the J end by 0 bases, with 16 bases between. CDR3 protein: CASSQVRGPLSSYEQYF. For the CDR3, the DNA is TGTGCCAGCAGCCAAGTGCGAGGGCCCCTAAGCTCCTACGAGCAGTACTTC.